The 24 T cell receptor beta chains below were found in one sample sequenced in a study of blood T cell repertoires in COVID-19. Sequenced by immunoSEQ multiplex PCR; TCRdb stores in-frame clones only, minus some. The data show roughly 280,000 clones, 86% seen once. Specimen: peripheral blood. These receptors originate from a man in his late teens or twenties with active or convalescent COVID-19.

This rearrangement joins TRBV5-1 to TRBJ2-5, with 10 bases that match TRBD2. V was pared by 1 base and J by 5 bases, with 8 bases of the junction left unmatched. The CDR3 is 16 residues long. Germline V lookup: CDR1 SGHRS, CDR2 YFSETQ. The CDR3 spells CASSLQRGGNMETQYF. The CDR3, as DNA: TGCGCCAGCAGCTTGCAGCGGGGGGGGAATATGGAGACCCAGTACTTC. The full variable domain, completed using reference TRBV5-1 and TRBJ2-5, is KAGVTQTPRYLIKTRGQQVTLSCSPISGHRSVSWYQQTPGQGLQFLFEYFSETQRNKGNFPGRFSGRQFSNSRSEMNVSTLELGDSALYLCASSLQRGGNMETQYFGPGTRLLVL.

The chain joins TRBV2 to TRBJ2-1; D gene uncertain. CDR1 is SNHLY and CDR2 is FYNNEI in the germline V gene. The CDR3 has 12 amino acids. Trimming stripped 6 bases from V and 15 bases from J, with 18 bases between. CDR3 DNA sequence: TGTGCCAGCAGCGCACTGGTTAGCTTGCCGTTCTTC. Its translation is CASSALVSLPFF.

The chain carries TRBV7-6 and TRBJ2-1, with TRBD2 as a possible D gene (5 bases). This CDR3 has 15 amino acids. In germline, CDR1 is SGHVS, CDR2 FNYEAQ. V was cut by 2 bases and J by 3 bases, with 11 bases left in between. CDR3: CASSLTGDDYNEQFF. The CDR3 nucleotides are TGTGCCAGCAGCTTAACCGGGGATGACTACAATGAGCAGTTCTTC.

The chain combines TRBV19 with TRBJ2-7; possibly TRBD1 for D (6 bases). Deletions cut 4 bases from V and 6 bases from J, with 10 bases between. The germline V gene encodes CDR1 LNHDA and CDR2 SQIVND (reference sequence). This CDR3 contains 12 residues. CDR3 region: CASSNTGTEQYF. The CDR3 DNA reads as TGTGCCAGTAGTAATACAGGGACCGAGCAGTACTTC. Complete variable domain (other parts from reference TRBV19 and TRBJ2-7): DGGITQSPKYLFRKEGQNVTLSCEQNLNHDAMYWYRQDPGQGLRLIYYSQIVNDFQKGDIAEGYSVSREKKESFPLTVTSAQKNPTAFYLCASSNTGTEQYFGPGTRLTVT.

This clone was picked up one time. V is TRBV10-3 and J is TRBJ1-1, with TRBD1 identical over 9 bases. V gave up 7 bases and J gave up 4 bases; unmatched junction bases: 22. The germline gives CDR1 ENHRY, CDR2 SYGVKD. This CDR3 is 19 amino acids long. CDR3 amino acids: CAIMSRRTGVGILGTEAFF. The CDR3 bases are TGTGCCATCATGAGTAGAAGGACAGGGGTAGGGATATTGGGCACTGAAGCTTTCTTT.

The chain couples TRBV3-1 (or the pseudogene TRBV3-2) to TRBJ2-2; 9 positions match TRBD2. The length of the CDR3 is 16 residues. The germline V gene encodes CDR1 LGHDT and CDR2 YNNKEL (reference sequence). V lost 2 bases and J lost 4; bases outside the gene matches: 5. DNA of the CDR3: TGTGCCAGCAGCCAAACCGGGACTAGCTCCACCGGGGAGCTGTTTTTT. This translates into CASSQTGTSSTGELFF.

The CDR3 here is CASSLRDSYGYTF. DNA for the CDR3: TGTGCCAGCAGCTTACGGGACAGCTATGGCTACACCTTC. This chain uses TRBV6-5 with TRBJ1-2, with 7 positions matching TRBD1. Germline values: CDR1 MNHEY, CDR2 SVGAGI. The CDR3 runs to 13 residues. Germline trimming cut 6 bases from V and 4 bases from J; bases unmatched to any gene: 5.

The chain combines TRBV5-1 with TRBJ1-2; TRBD1 agrees at 11 bases. The CDR3 is 17 amino acids. The germline CDR1 and CDR2 sequences are SGHRS and YFSETQ. With 4 bases clipped from V and 1 base from J, the junction kept 9 bases outside the gene matches. The CDR3 protein is CASSPGQGARGNYGYTF. CDR3 sequence (DNA): TGCGCCAGCAGCCCCGGACAGGGGGCGCGGGGTAACTATGGCTACACCTTC.

The chain employs TRBV6-5 and TRBJ1-4; 8 nucleotides match TRBD1. In germline, CDR1 is MNHEY, CDR2 SVGAGI. The CDR3 consists of 15 residues. V lost 6 bases and J lost 8; bases outside the gene matches: 11. The CDR3 coding sequence is TGTGCCAGCAGACCCTGGACAGGGCGTGAAGAAAAACTGTTTTTT. It is translated as CASRPWTGREEKLFF.

The gene calls are TRBV28 and TRBJ1-5; no clear D. Germline values: CDR1 MDHEN, CDR2 SYDVKM. V lost 3 bases and J 1 base, leaving 7 bases between the germline ends. The CDR3 consists of 14 residues. DNA of the CDR3: TGTGCCAGCAGTTTTTCGTTGAGCAATCAGCCCCAGCATTTT. Protein product: CASSFSLSNQPQHF. Together with reference TRBV28 and TRBJ1-5, the CDR3 gives the full variable domain: DVKVTQSSRYLVKRTGEKVFLECVQDMDHENMFWYRQDPGLGLRLIYFSYDVKMKEKGDIPEGYSVSREKKERFSLILESASTNQTSMYLCASSFSLSNQPQHFGDGTRLSIL.

This clone was recorded only once. This chain connects TRBV11-3 to TRBJ2-1; tentatively, D is TRBD1 (5 bases). Germline CDR1 and CDR2: SGHNT and YENEEA. Trimming left V 6 bases short and J 8 bases short, with 17 bases between. The CDR3 runs 14 residues. In nucleotides, the CDR3 is TGTGCCAGCAGTAAGGCCGCCCTAGGGGATGAGCAGTTCTTC. Its translation is CASSKAALGDEQFF.

The chain has TRBV2 and TRBJ1-6; D uncertain. V was pared by 0 bases and J by 10 bases, with 7 bases between. The germline CDR1 and CDR2 sequences are SNHLY and FYNNEI. The CDR3 runs 13 residues. The CDR3 bases are TGTGCCAGCAGTGAAGCAGGCGGGTCACCCCTCCACTTT. Amino acid sequence: CASSEAGGSPLHF.

Worth noting for this clone: At one end, the junction sequence differs from germline, possibly due to a read error. This chain joins TRBV4-1 and TRBJ1-2; 7 bases are a match to TRBD1. This CDR3 comprises 14 residues. Per germline, CDR1 MGHRA and CDR2 YSYEKL. CDR3 nucleotides: TGCGCCAGCAGTCAAGGGTGGGACAGATATGGCTACACCTTC. The encoded protein is CASSQGWDRYGYTF.

The chain has TRBV9 and TRBJ2-7, with a possible D match to TRBD2 (6 bases). There are 15 residues in the CDR3. Per germline, CDR1 SGDLS and CDR2 YYNGEE. Trimming stripped 0 bases from V and 6 bases from J, with 16 bases between. Here the CDR3 reads CASSVGWRGGSEQYF. The CDR3 DNA reads as TGTGCCAGCAGCGTAGGATGGAGGGGAGGTAGCGAGCAGTACTTC.

This chain connects TRBV11-3 to TRBJ2-1; D possibly corresponds to TRBD1 (5 bases). The germline gives CDR1 SGHNT, CDR2 YENEEA. Trimming pared 4 bases from V and 4 bases from J, leaving 14 bases between. The CDR3 is 15 amino acids. The CDR3 DNA sequence: TGTGCCAGCAGCTCCCAGCAAAGGGGATACAATGAGCAGTTCTTC. Amino acids: CASSSQQRGYNEQFF. The whole variable domain, filled in from reference TRBV11-3 and TRBJ2-1, reads EAGVVQSPRYKIIEKKQPVAFWCNPISGHNTLYWYLQNLGQGPELLIRYENEEAVDDSQLPKDRFSAERLKGVDSTLKIQPAELGDSAVYLCASSSQQRGYNEQFFGPGTRLTVL.

The chain recombines TRBV9 with TRBJ2-1, with 11 bases lining up with TRBD1. There are 16 residues in the CDR3. Germline V gene sequence: CDR1 SGDLS, CDR2 YYNGEE. V lost 4 bases to trimming and J lost 8 bases; unmatched junction nucleotides: 11. The CDR3: CASSSPEGQGGYEQFF. The CDR3 DNA follows: TGTGCCAGCAGCTCCCCCGAGGGACAGGGGGGATATGAGCAGTTCTTC. The whole variable domain, filled in from reference TRBV9 and TRBJ2-1, reads DSGVTQTPKHLITATGQRVTLRCSPRSGDLSVYWYQQSLDQGLQFLIQYYNGEERAKGNILERFSAQQFPDLHSELNLSSLELGDSALYFCASSSPEGQGGYEQFFGPGTRLTVL.

V usage is TRBV4-1 and J usage is TRBJ2-1; TRBD2 matches at 8 bases. Germline V gene sequence: CDR1 MGHRA, CDR2 YSYEKL. The CDR3 is made up of 16 amino acids. V gave up 0 bases and J gave up 7 bases; unmatched junction bases: 8. The CDR3 DNA sequence: TGCGCCAGCAGCCAAGAAGGTGGGACTAGTAGGAATGAGCAGTTCTTC. It encodes CASSQEGGTSRNEQFF.

V usage is TRBV6-6 and J usage is TRBJ1-2, with D maybe TRBD1 (6 bases). Germline loops: CDR1 MNHNY, CDR2 SVGAGI (reference sequence). The CDR3 extends over 15 amino acids. The ends were cut back, 1 base at V and 8 bases at J, with 17 bases in the middle. The CDR3 reads CASSYYSTGKYGYTF. In DNA form, the CDR3 reads TGTGCCAGCAGTTACTATTCCACAGGGAAGTACGGCTACACCTTC.

The V and J genes are TRBV28 and TRBJ1-1, with a tentative D call TRBD1 (6 bases). Trimming cost V 5 bases and J 10 bases, with 20 bases left between them. Per germline, CDR1 MDHEN and CDR2 SYDVKM. The CDR3 loop spans 14 amino acids. The CDR3 DNA is TGTGCCAGCAGTCGAAGGACAGAAGGATCTGTAGCTTTCTTT. This gives the protein CASSRRTEGSVAFF.

This chain links TRBV27 with TRBJ2-4, with unresolved D. The CDR3 runs to 14 residues. V was shortened by 0 bases and J by 5 bases, with 8 bases between the two germline ends. Germline lookup yields CDR1 MNHEY and CDR2 SMNVEV (reference sequence). The CDR3 DNA follows: TGTGCCAGCAGTTTATCAAGACGGGAAAACATTCAGTACTTC. This encodes CASSLSRRENIQYF.

The chain couples TRBV24-1 to TRBJ1-2; 7 positions match TRBD1. Germline V gene lookup returns CDR1 KGHDR and CDR2 SFDVKD. The CDR3 loop spans 12 amino acids. V was clipped by 7 bases and J by 6 bases; unmatched bases: 4. The CDR3 spells CATSRDRDGYTF. The CDR3 nucleotides are TGTGCCACCAGCCGAGACAGGGATGGCTACACCTTC.

V gene TRBV30 combines with J gene TRBJ2-7, with 9 bases aligning to TRBD2. This CDR3 is 13 amino acids long. With 5 bases clipped from V and 4 bases from J, the junction kept 6 bases outside the gene matches. Per the germline V gene, CDR1 is GTSNPN and CDR2 is SVGIG (reference sequence). The CDR3 nucleotides are TGTGCCTGGGAGAGACTAGCGGTTTACGAGCAGTACTTC. This encodes CAWERLAVYEQYF.

The chain has TRBV30 and TRBJ2-5; TRBD1 might be the D (5 bases). Trimming removed 3 bases at V and 7 bases at J, with 15 bases between. The CDR3 consists of 13 residues. Germline CDR1 reads GTSNPN; CDR2 reads SVGIG (reference sequence). The DNA of the CDR3 is TGTGCCTGGAGGCTAGACAGCTTGGGGACCCAGTACTTC. Translating gives CAWRLDSLGTQYF.

The CDR3: CASSPIAGGRFYNEQFF. The CDR3 region has the DNA TGTGCCAGCAGTCCCATAGCGGGGGGACGATTCTACAATGAGCAGTTCTTC. V is TRBV28 and J is TRBJ2-1; 10 bases line up with TRBD2. CDR1 MDHEN and CDR2 SYDVKM come from the germline V gene. The CDR3 loop spans 17 amino acids. V lost 5 bases, J lost 3 bases, and 10 bases stayed unmatched.